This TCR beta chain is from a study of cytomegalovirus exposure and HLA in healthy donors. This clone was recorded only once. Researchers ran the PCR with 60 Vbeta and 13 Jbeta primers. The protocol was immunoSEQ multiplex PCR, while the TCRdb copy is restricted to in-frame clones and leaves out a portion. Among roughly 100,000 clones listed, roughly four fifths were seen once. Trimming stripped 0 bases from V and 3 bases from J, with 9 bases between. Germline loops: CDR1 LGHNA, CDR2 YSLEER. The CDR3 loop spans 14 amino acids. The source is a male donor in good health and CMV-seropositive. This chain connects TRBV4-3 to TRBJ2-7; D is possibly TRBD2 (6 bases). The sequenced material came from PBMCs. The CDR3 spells CASSQEPGDYEQYF. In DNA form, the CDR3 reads TGCGCCAGCAGCCAAGAGCCGGGAGACTACGAGCAGTACTTC.